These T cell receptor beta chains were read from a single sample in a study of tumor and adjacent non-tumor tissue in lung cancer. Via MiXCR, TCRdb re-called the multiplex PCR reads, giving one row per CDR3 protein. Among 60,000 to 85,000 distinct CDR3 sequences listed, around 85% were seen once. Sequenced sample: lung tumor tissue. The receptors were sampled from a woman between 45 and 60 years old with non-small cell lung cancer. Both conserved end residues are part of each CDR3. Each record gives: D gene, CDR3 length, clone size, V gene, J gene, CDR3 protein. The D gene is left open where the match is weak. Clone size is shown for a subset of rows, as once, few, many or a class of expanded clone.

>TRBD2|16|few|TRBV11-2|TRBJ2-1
CVSNGLLAGGGNEQFF
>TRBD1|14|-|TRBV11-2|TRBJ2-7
CARSLGQFMSEQYF
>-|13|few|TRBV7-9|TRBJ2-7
CASSVGPVGEQYF
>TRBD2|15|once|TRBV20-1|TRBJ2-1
CSAIVLAGASNDQFF
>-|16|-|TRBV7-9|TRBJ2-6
CASSTALATGANVLTF
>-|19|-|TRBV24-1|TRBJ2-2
CATSDFGTGRWKNTGELFF
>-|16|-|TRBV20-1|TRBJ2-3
CSPRSEKPDYTDTQYF
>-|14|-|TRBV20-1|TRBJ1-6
CSARSWAVDSHLHF
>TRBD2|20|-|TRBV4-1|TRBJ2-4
CASSQEMWRESSLAKNIQYF
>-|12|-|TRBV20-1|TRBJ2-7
CSASDTTTEQYF
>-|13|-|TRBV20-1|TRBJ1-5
CNAIPGGNQSQHF
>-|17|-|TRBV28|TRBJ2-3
CASNSTFLSGHTDTQYF
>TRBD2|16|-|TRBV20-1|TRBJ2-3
CSSSRLAGDSTETQYF
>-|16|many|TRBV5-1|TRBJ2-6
CASSLGGGFGANVLTF
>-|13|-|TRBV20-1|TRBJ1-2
CSTGEGPLYVYTF
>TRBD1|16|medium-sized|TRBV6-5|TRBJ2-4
CASSATHSQGRNIQYF
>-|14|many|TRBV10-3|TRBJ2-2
CAISEGVFTGELFF
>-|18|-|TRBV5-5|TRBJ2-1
CVNSLAVLVTRSYNEQFF
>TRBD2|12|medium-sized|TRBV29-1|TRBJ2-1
CSGWTSGTEQFF
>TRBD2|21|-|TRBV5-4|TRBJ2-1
CASSNYDRGGGLAGAYNEQFF
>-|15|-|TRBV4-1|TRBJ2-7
CASSRFTSNMGEQYF
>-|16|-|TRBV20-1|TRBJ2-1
CSVNRRDILSYNEQFF
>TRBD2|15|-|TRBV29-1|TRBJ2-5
CSAGVAGGFQETQYF
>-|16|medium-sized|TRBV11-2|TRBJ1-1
CARSLRTRQSDTEAFF
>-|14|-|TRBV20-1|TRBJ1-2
CSAPPGGGEYGYTF
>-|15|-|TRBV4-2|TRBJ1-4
CASRQVQGIGEKLFF
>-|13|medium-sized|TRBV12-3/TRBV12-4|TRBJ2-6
CASSLAYSSPLTF
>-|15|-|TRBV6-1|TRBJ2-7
CASSEGLAEWYDQYF
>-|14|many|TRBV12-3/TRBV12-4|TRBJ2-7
CASSPTTTYYEQYF
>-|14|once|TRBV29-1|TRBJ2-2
CSAKVLVAAGELFF
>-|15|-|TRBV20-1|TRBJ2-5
CSARVPSGERGTQYF
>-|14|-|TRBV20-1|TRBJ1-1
CSVYRDTMNTEAFF
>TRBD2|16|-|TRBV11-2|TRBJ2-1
CASSGLLAGGGNVQFF
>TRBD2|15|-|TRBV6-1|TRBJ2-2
CASSDLGTSSRELFF
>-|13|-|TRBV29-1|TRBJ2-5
CSVGWSPQETQYF
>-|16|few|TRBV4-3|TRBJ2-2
CASSQERSVGTGELYF
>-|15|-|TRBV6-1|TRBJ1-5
CAISEARQAPGPQHF
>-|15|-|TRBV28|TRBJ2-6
CASSPDRAWGNVLTF
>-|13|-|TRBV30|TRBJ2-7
CAWSGRISYEQLF
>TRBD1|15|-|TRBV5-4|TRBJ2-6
CASSPGGSGANVPTF
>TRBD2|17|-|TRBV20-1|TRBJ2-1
CSTRAVRAGGLYNEQFF
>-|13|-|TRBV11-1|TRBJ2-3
CASRGIGMGTQYF
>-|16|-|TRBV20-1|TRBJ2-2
CSAIGIRRGAAGELFF
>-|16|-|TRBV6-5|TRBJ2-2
CASSLRQFASTGKLFF
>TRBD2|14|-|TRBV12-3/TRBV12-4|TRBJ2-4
CTSSGGLAENIQYF
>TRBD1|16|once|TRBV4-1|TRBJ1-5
CASSARQGNGNQPQHF
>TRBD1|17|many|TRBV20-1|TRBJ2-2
CSAPRPPGQGAPGELFF
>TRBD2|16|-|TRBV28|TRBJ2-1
CASSLKTSGSHNKQFF